This T cell receptor beta chain was captured in a study of blood T cell repertoires in COVID-19. Overall study context: COVID-19 samples, acute and convalescent, were from the United States, Italy and Spain. Nucleic acid was either cDNA or gDNA, and it came from T cells, B-cell-depleted T cells, or PBMCs.

In the authors' workflow: The authors estimated nucleated cell counts from reference gene primer amplification. The data were produced by immunoSEQ multiplex PCR, yet TCRdb's version contains in-frame clones alone and is incomplete. V and J calls and clone size are given by that table; D and trimming were obtained from the DNA. The repertoire holds over 85,000 clones, with roughly 90% as singletons. Germline CDR1 and CDR2: LNHDA and SQIVND (reference sequence). CDR3 size: 14 residues. J lost 0 bases, V lost 8 bases, and 5 bases had no gene match. The table lists this clone with a count of one. The chain uses TRBV19 and TRBJ1-1, with TRBD1 identical over 8 bases. Sequencing input: peripheral blood. The receptor was isolated from a human donor with active COVID-19. The donor label of this sample is uncertain. CDR3 nucleotide sequence: TGTGCCAGTTGGGACAGGATTATGAACACTGAAGCTTTCTTT. This encodes CASWDRIMNTEAFF.